The 13 T cell receptor beta chains reported below all come from one sample, sequenced in a study of shared clonotypes between healthy human individuals. Clones were read by immunoSEQ multiplex PCR, and TCRdb kept only the in-frame ones, dropping some. The table records roughly 510,000 clones, roughly 85% of them present only once. Sample: PBMCs. These receptors all stem from a woman aged 35 to 49 in good health. Some clones in this sample may be carry-over from other donors' samples.

The chain joins TRBV5-1 to TRBJ1-1, with D unresolved. The CDR3 extends over 14 amino acids. Trimming took 0 bases from V and 1 from J, leaving 7 bases between them. Germline loops: CDR1 SGHRS, CDR2 YFSETQ. The DNA for the CDR3 is TGCGCCAGCAGCTTGGGAACGGGGAACACTGAAGCTTTCTTT. Protein: CASSLGTGNTEAFF.

The CDR3 region is CASSPSVQGRIKNTEAFF. CDR3 coding DNA: TGTGCCAGCTCACCATCGGTACAGGGTCGGATTAAGAACACTGAAGCTTTCTTT. The rearrangement joins TRBV18 to TRBJ1-1; D perhaps matches TRBD1 (6 bases). V dropped 2 bases and J dropped 1 base, with 20 bases sitting between them. The CDR3 has 18 amino acids. Germline V gives CDR1 KGHSH, CDR2 LQKENI.

The gene calls are TRBV9 and TRBJ2-1; 8 bases are a match to TRBD2. The CDR3 spans 14 residues. The trim removed 4 bases at V and 6 bases at J, leaving 6 bases unmatched. CDR1 and CDR2 from the germline V gene are SGDLS and YYNGEE. Here the CDR3 DNA reads TGTGCCAGCAGCAGTTTTAGCGGGACCAATGAGCAGTTCTTC. It is translated as CASSSFSGTNEQFF.

The sample holds many counts of this clone. Other DNA sequences within the sample encode an identical CDR3. V gene TRBV30 combines with J gene TRBJ1-1; D not certain. The CDR3 has 14 residues. The germline V and J ends were trimmed by 3 bases and 4 bases, with 15 bases remaining between them. In germline, CDR1 is GTSNPN, CDR2 SVGIG (reference sequence). The CDR3: CAWRDSPAGTEAFF. The CDR3 DNA reads TGTGCCTGGAGGGACTCGCCGGCGGGCACTGAAGCTTTCTTT.

V usage is TRBV6-6 and J usage is TRBJ1-3; no definite D call. This CDR3 is built from 15 residues. Germline loops: CDR1 MNHNY, CDR2 SVGAGI (reference sequence). V was pared by 5 bases and J by 1 base, with 12 bases between. CDR3 DNA: TGTGCCAGCAGTAGGGTTGGGGTATCTGGAAACACCATATATTTT. Translating gives CASSRVGVSGNTIYF.

The gene calls are TRBV28 and TRBJ1-5; 12 bases line up with TRBD1. Looked up from germline, CDR1 is MDHEN and CDR2 is SYDVKM. Trimming removed 3 bases from V and 9 bases from J; junction bases left unmatched: 15. This CDR3 is 18 amino acids long. The CDR3 region has the DNA TGTGCCAGCAGTTTCCGAGGGGGGACAGGGGGCCGTGTTTGGCCCCAGCATTTT. This gives the protein CASSFRGGTGGRVWPQHF.

This chain links TRBV9 with TRBJ2-7; 11 nucleotides align to TRBD1. V lost 4 bases and J lost 3; bases outside the gene matches: 6. Germline-derived CDR1 and CDR2 are SGDLS and YYNGEE. The CDR3 runs 15 residues. CDR3 in amino acids: CASSPRTGGGYEQYF. The CDR3 region has the DNA TGTGCCAGCAGCCCCAGGACAGGGGGCGGCTACGAGCAGTACTTC.

The chain recombines TRBV30 with TRBJ2-2, with D perhaps matching TRBD2 (7 bases). The CDR3 runs to 17 residues. CDR1 and CDR2 (germline): GTSNPN, SVGIG (reference sequence). Trimming shortened V by 3 bases and J by 5 bases, and 22 bases separated the two germline ends. CDR3 sequence: CAWSPLRGGLRTGELFF. CDR3 DNA: TGTGCCTGGAGCCCTTTAAGGGGGGGGCTACGGACCGGGGAGCTGTTTTTT.

The chain carries TRBV16 and TRBJ2-2; 8 bases align to TRBD1. V lost 0 bases to trimming and J lost 13 bases; unmatched junction nucleotides: 7. From germline, CDR1 is KGHSY and CDR2 FQNENV. CDR3 size: 14 residues. The CDR3 DNA follows: TGTGCCAGCAGCCAATCATTGGACGGACAGGGGCTGTTTTTT. Translation gives CASSQSLDGQGLFF.

V gene TRBV27 combines with J gene TRBJ2-2, with TRBD2 matching over 8 bases. The V and J ends lost 0 bases and 1 base, in that order; junction bases with no gene match: 1. Germline V lookup: CDR1 MNHEY, CDR2 SMNVEV (reference sequence). This CDR3 contains 16 residues. CDR3 DNA: TGTGCCAGCAGTTTATCAAGCGGGAGGAACACCGGGGAGCTGTTTTTT. It translates to CASSLSSGRNTGELFF.

This chain joins TRBV30 and TRBJ1-4; possibly TRBD1 for D (5 bases). Per the germline V gene, CDR1 is GTSNPN and CDR2 is SVGIG (reference sequence). This CDR3 is built from 14 residues. V dropped 0 bases and J dropped 7 bases, with 12 bases sitting between them. The CDR3 DNA reads TGTGCCTGGAGTGTGACAGTCTGGAGTGAAAAACTGTTTTTT. Its translation is CAWSVTVWSEKLFF.

This rearrangement joins TRBV11-1 to TRBJ1-1; 7 positions match TRBD1. The germline gives CDR1 SGHAT, CDR2 FQDESV (reference sequence). The CDR3 covers 16 residues. J lost 4 bases, V lost 1 base, and 9 bases had no gene match. Here the CDR3 reads CASSLGQTGAITEAFF. DNA of the CDR3: TGTGCCAGCAGCTTAGGCCAAACAGGGGCGATCACTGAAGCTTTCTTT.

The chain links TRBV7-6 to TRBJ2-7, with 7 bases lining up with TRBD1. CDR1 SGHVS and CDR2 FNYEAQ come from the germline V gene. The CDR3 spans 16 residues. With V trimmed by 5 bases and J by 2 bases, 12 bases remained unmatched. The CDR3 spells CASSPTPGQAAYEQYF. The CDR3 DNA reads TGTGCCAGCAGCCCGACCCCCGGACAGGCGGCCTACGAGCAGTACTTC.